This T cell receptor (beta chain) was captured in a study of shared clonotypes between healthy human individuals. The study ran the assay at deep level. Sequencing used immunoSEQ multiplex PCR; TCRdb keeps in-frame clones, though not all of them. In the table there are nearly 1,000,000 clones, more than 75% of which are singletons. The clonotype was recovered from a man between 18 and 29 years old in good health. The sequenced material came from memory CD4+ T cells sorted from blood. Subset: CD45RA-negative fraction.

The CDR3 sequence is CASSLVRAGYEQYF. CDR3 DNA sequence: TGTGCCAGCAGCTTGGTTAGGGCAGGCTACGAGCAGTACTTC. V usage is TRBV5-5 and J usage is TRBJ2-7; D ambiguous. There are 14 residues in the CDR3. V was shortened by 0 bases and J by 3 bases, with 10 bases between the two germline ends. Germline V lookup: CDR1 SGHKS, CDR2 YYEKEE (reference sequence).